The source of this T cell receptor (beta chain) is a study of spatial heterogeneity in lung cancer. In TCRdb, the 5' RACE reads were re-called with MiXCR into one record per CDR3 protein. This table has tens of thousands of distinct CDR3 sequences, 12% appearing once. The CDR3 is 13 residues long. With 7 bases removed from V and 0 bases from J, the gap between germline ends came to 7 bases. Germline assignment: CDR1 MDHEN and CDR2 SYDVKM. Time point given: sample taken at primary tumor resection. Whole RNA from tumor, nontumor lung or frozen PBMC was sequenced unsorted. The rearrangement uses TRBV28 and TRBJ2-4; D uncertain. The material was PBMCs, obtained at surgery. The sequence was obtained from a male donor with early-stage non-small cell lung cancer. The CDR3 nucleotides are TGTGCCAGCAATCGCAGAGCCAAAAACATTCAGTACTTC. Amino acid sequence: CASNRRAKNIQYF.